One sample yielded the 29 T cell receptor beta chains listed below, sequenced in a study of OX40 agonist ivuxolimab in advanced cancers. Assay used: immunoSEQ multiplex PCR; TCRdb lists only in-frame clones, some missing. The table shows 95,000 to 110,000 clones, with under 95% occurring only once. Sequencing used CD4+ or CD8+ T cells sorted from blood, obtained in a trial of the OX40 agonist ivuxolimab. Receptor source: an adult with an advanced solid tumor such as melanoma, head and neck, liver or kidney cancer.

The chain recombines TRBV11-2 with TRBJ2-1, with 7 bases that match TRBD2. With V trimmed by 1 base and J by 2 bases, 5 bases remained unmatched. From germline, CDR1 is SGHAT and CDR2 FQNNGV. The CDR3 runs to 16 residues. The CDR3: CASSLGQRGPYNEQFF. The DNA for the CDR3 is TGTGCCAGCAGCTTAGGACAGCGGGGTCCCTACAATGAGCAGTTCTTC.

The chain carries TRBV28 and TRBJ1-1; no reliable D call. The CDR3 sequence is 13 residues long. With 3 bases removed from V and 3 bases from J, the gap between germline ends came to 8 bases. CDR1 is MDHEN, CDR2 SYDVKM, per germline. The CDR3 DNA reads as TGTGCCAGCAGTTTCCCCCCCCACACTGAAGCTTTCTTT. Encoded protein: CASSFPPHTEAFF.

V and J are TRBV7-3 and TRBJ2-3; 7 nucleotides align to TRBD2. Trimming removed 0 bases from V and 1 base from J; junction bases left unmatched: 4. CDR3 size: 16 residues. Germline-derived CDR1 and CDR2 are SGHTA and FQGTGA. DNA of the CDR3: TGTGCCAGCAGCTTAACCTGGGCGGGGGGCACAGATACGCAGTATTTT. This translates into CASSLTWAGGTDTQYF.

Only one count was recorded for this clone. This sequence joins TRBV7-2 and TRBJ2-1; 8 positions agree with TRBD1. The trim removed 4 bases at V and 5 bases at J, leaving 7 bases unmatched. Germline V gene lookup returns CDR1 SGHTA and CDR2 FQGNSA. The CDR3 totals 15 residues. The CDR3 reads CASSYGQGRDNEQFF. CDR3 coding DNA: TGTGCCAGCAGCTACGGACAGGGTCGGGACAATGAGCAGTTCTTC.

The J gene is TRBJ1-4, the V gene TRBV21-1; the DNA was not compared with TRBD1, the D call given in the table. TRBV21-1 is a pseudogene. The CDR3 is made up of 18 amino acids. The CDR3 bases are TGTGCCAGCAGCAAAGCGCATTACAGGTTCGCAACTAATGAAAAACTGTTTTTT. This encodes CASSKAHYRFATNEKLFF.

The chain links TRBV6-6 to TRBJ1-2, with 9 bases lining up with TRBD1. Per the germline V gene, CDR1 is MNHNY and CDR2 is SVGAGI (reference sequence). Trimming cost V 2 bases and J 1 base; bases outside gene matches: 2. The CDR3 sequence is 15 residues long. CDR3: CASSYVTGGNYGYTF. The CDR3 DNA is TGTGCCAGCAGTTACGTGACAGGGGGTAACTATGGCTACACCTTC.

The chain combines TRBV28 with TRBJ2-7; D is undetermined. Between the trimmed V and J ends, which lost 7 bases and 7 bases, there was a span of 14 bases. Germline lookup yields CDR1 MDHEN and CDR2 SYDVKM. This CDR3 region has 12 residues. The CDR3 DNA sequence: TGTGCCAGCATTTCTAACCTGGGTGAGCAGTACTTC. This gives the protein CASISNLGEQYF.

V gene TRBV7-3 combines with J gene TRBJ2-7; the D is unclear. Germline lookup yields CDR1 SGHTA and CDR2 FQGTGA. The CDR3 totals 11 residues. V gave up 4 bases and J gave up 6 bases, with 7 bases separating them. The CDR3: CASSSLGEQYF. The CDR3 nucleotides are TGTGCCAGCAGCTCCTTGGGCGAGCAGTACTTC.

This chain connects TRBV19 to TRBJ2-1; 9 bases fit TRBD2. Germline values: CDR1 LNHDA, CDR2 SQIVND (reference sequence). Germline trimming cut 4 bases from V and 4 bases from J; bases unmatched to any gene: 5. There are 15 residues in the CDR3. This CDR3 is CASSRASGEYNEQFF. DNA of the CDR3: TGTGCCAGTAGTAGGGCTAGCGGGGAATACAATGAGCAGTTCTTC.

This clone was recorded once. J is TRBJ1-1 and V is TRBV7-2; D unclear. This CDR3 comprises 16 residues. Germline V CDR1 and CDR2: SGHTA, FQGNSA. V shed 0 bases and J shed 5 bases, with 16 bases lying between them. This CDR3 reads CASSLAVPAAGTEAFF. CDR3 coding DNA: TGTGCCAGCAGCTTAGCGGTCCCAGCAGCTGGAACTGAAGCTTTCTTT.

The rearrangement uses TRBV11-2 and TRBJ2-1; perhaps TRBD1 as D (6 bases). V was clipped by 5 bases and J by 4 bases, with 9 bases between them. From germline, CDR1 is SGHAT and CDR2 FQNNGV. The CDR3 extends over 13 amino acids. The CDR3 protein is CASSADRYNEQFF. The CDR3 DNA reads TGTGCCAGCAGCGCCGACAGGTACAATGAGCAGTTCTTC.

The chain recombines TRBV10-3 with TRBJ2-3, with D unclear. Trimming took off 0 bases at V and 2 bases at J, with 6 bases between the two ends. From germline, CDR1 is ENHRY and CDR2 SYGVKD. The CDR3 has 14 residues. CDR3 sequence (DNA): TGTGCCATCAGTGAGTCGTTCGCCACAGATACGCAGTATTTT. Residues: CAISESFATDTQYF.

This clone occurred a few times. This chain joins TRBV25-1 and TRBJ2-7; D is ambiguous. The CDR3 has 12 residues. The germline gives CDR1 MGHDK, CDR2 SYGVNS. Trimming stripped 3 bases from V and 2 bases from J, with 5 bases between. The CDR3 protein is CASSESPYEQYF. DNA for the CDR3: TGTGCCAGCAGTGAGTCCCCCTACGAGCAGTACTTC.

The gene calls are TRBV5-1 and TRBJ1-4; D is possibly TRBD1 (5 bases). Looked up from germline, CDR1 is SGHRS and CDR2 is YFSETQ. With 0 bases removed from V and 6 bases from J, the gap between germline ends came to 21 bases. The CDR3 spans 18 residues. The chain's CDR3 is CASSLDFRDRGLDEKLFF. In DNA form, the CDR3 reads TGCGCCAGCAGCTTGGATTTCCGGGACCGAGGCCTGGATGAAAAACTGTTTTTT.

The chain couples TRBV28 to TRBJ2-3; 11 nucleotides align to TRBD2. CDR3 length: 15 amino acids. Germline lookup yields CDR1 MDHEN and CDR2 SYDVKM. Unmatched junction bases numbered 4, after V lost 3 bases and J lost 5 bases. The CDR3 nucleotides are TGTGCCAGCAGTTTGTCTAGCGGGGGGATAGATACGCAGTATTTT. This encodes CASSLSSGGIDTQYF.

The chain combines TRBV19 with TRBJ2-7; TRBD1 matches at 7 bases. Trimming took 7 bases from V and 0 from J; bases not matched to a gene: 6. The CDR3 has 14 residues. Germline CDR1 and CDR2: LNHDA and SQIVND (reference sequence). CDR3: CASTATGSSYEQYF. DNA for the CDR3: TGTGCCAGTACCGCGACAGGGAGCTCCTACGAGCAGTACTTC.

The DNA for the CDR3 is TGCGCCAGCAGCTTGGTTGGCGGGAGTACTGAGCAGTTCTTC. This encodes CASSLVGGSTEQFF. The chain is built from TRBV5-1 and TRBJ2-1; 7 bases fit TRBD2. CDR1 and CDR2 (germline): SGHRS, YFSETQ. The CDR3 length is 14 residues. The V and J ends lost 0 bases and 9 bases, in that order; junction bases with no gene match: 6.

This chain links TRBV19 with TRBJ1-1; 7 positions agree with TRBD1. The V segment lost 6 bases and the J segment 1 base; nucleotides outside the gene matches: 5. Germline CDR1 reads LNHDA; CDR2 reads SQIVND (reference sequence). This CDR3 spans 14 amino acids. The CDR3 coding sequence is TGTGCCAGTAGGAGACAGGGTAGGAACACTGAAGCTTTCTTT. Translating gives CASRRQGRNTEAFF.

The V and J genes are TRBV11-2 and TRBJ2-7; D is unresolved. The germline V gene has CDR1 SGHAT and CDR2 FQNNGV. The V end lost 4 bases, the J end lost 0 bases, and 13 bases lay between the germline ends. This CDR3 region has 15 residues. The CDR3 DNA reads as TGTGCCAGCAGCTCGCCCGCAGGAAGCTCCTACGAGCAGTACTTC. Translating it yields CASSSPAGSSYEQYF.

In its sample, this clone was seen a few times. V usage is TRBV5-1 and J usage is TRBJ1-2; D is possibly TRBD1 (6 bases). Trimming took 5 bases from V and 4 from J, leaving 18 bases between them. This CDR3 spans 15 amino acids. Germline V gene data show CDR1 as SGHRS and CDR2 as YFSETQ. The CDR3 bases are TGCGCCAGCAGGATGGACAGTACGCAAACCTATGGCTACACCTTC. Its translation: CASRMDSTQTYGYTF.

DNA of the CDR3: TGTGCCAGCAGTTACTCGCCGGGAGGGCCCCAGCATTTT. This translates into CASSYSPGGPQHF. The chain uses TRBV6-5 and TRBJ1-5; D remains ambiguous. The CDR3 is made up of 13 amino acids. CDR1 is MNHEY and CDR2 is SVGAGI in the germline V gene. V lost 0 bases to trimming and J lost 9 bases, with 9 bases between them.

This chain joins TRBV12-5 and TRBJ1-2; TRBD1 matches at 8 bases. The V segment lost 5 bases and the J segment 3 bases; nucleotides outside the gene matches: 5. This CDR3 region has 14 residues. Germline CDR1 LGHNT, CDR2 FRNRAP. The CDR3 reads CASGAPGGYYGYTF. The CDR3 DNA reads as TGTGCTAGTGGTGCGCCAGGGGGCTACTATGGCTACACCTTC.

CDR3 sequence (DNA): TGTGCCACCAGCAGTACTAGCGGGAGCTCCTACAATGAGCAGTTCTTC. This sequence encodes CATSSTSGSSYNEQFF. V gene TRBV15 combines with J gene TRBJ2-1; TRBD2 matches 11 bases. J was trimmed by 0 bases and V by 3 bases; bases with no gene match: 1. Germline assignment: CDR1 LNHNV and CDR2 YYDKDF (reference sequence). This CDR3 spans 16 amino acids. Drawing the rest from reference TRBV15 and TRBJ2-1, the complete variable domain is DAMVIQNPRYQVTQFGKPVTLSCSQTLNHNVMYWYQQKSSQAPKLLFHYYDKDFNNEADTPDNFQSRRPNTSFCFLDIRSPGLGDTAMYLCATSSTSGSSYNEQFFGPGTRLTVL.

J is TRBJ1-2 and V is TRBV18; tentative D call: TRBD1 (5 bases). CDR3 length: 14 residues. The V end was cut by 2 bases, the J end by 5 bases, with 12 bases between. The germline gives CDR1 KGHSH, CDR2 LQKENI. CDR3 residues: CASSPAGYYYGYTF. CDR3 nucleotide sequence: TGTGCCAGCTCACCAGCAGGGTACTATTATGGCTACACCTTC.

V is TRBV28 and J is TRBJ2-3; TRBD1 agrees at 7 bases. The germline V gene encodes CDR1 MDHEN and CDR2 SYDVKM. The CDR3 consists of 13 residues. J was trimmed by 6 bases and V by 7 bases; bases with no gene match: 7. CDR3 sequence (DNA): TGTGCCAGCAATTACGACAGGGCGGATACGCAGTATTTT. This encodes CASNYDRADTQYF.

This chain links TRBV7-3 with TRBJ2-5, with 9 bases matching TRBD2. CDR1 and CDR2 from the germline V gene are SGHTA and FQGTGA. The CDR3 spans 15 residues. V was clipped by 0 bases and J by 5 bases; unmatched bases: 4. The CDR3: CASSLTTAGGETQYF. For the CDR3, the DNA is TGTGCCAGCAGCTTAACTACTGCGGGAGGGGAGACCCAGTACTTC. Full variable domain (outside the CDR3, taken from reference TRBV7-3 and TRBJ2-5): GAGVSQTPSNKVTEKGKYVELRCDPISGHTALYWYRQSLGQGPEFLIYFQGTGAADDSGLPNDRFFAVRPEGSVSTLKIQRTERGDSAVYLCASSLTTAGGETQYFGPGTRLLVL.

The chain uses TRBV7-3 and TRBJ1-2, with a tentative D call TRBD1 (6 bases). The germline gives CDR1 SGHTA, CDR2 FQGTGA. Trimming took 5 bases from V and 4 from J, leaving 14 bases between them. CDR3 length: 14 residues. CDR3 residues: CASSPEDSSYGYTF. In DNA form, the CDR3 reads TGTGCCAGCAGCCCCGAGGACAGTAGCTATGGCTACACCTTC.

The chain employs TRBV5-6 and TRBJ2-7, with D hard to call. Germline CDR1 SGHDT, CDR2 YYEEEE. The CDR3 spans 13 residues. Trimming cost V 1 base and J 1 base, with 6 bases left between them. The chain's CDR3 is CASSLKRSYEQYF. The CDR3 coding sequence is TGTGCCAGCAGCTTGAAGAGATCCTACGAGCAGTACTTC.

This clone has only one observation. In DNA, the CDR3 is TGTGCCACCAGCAAAAATAGCAATCAGCCCCAGCATTTT. It yields the protein CATSKNSNQPQHF. The chain is built from TRBV15 and TRBJ1-5, with D unresolved. Per germline, CDR1 LNHNV and CDR2 YYDKDF (reference sequence). V lost 4 bases, J lost 0 bases, and 4 bases lay in between. The CDR3 has 13 residues.